The rows below give T cell receptor beta chains drawn from one sample of a study of PD-1 blockade in classical Hodgkin lymphoma. TCRdb's table, derived via immunoSEQ multiplex PCR, lists solely in-frame clones and lacks some. Here the sample spans about 93,000 clones, around 80% being singletons. Material: peripheral blood mononuclear cells (PBMCs), obtained before the fourth cycle of nivolumab. The receptors were gathered from a human donor with classical Hodgkin lymphoma. The CDR3 runs from the conserved cysteine through the conserved F or W. The order of the fields is clone size, D gene, J gene, V gene, CDR3 DNA, CDR3 protein. A D gene is named only where the DNA matches it firmly. The listing skips clone size in some rows; elsewhere it reads once, few, many or a size class.

. | . | TRBJ1-2 | TRBV2 | TGTGCCAGCGGTCAGGGGTTCATCTATGGCTACACCTTC | CASGQGFIYGYTF
. | . | TRBJ2-3 | TRBV5-1 | TGCGCCAGCAGCGAAGACCAGAGGGGTACGCAGTATTTT | CASSEDQRGTQYF
. | . | TRBJ1-1 | TRBV10-3 | TGTGCCATCAGTGATACAGAGATGAACACTGAAGCTTTCTTT | CAISDTEMNTEAFF
. | TRBD1 | TRBJ1-2 | TRBV6-1 | TGTGCCAGCAGTGAGCAGGGGGCGGGCTATGGCTACACCTTC | CASSEQGAGYGYTF
few | TRBD1 | TRBJ2-5 | TRBV10-2 | TGCGCCAGCAGTGAGCAACAGGGGGCCGGGGAGACCCAGTACTTC | CASSEQQGAGETQYF
. | . | TRBJ1-5 | TRBV6-5 | TGTGCCAGCAGGCTACAGGGCGGCAATCAGCCCCAGCATTTT | CASRLQGGNQPQHF
. | . | TRBJ1-5 | TRBV9 | TGTGCCAGCAGCGTAGGACAGAATAGCAATCAGCCCCAGCATTTT | CASSVGQNSNQPQHF
. | TRBD2 | TRBJ2-1 | TRBV6-5 | TGTGCCAGCACGCCGGGACTAGCGACTGAGCAGTTCTTC | CASTPGLATEQFF
. | . | TRBJ1-3 | TRBV10-3 | TGTGCCATCAGTGAAAGGCACCAGAGCTCTGGAAACACCATATATTTT | CAISERHQSSGNTIYF
. | TRBD1 | TRBJ2-5 | TRBV5-1 | TGCGCCAGCAGCTTGGCCCCGACAGGGGGAGAGACCCAGTACTTC | CASSLAPTGGETQYF
. | TRBD2 | TRBJ2-1 | TRBV5-1 | TGCGCCAGCAGCTCGACTTCTAGCGGCCGGACGTACAATGAGCAGTTCTTC | CASSSTSSGRTYNEQFF
. | TRBD1 | TRBJ1-2 | TRBV7-9 | TGTGCCAGCAGCAAACAGGGGGGGCATGGCTACACCTTC | CASSKQGGHGYTF
. | . | TRBJ2-1 | TRBV5-4 | TGTGCCAGCAGCTTGGGGCAGGGGGGGGATGAGCAGTTCTTC | CASSLGQGGDEQFF
. | . | TRBJ2-1 | TRBV28 | TGTGCCAGCAGTCTTAGCGGAAATTACAATGAGCAGTTCTTC | CASSLSGNYNEQFF
. | . | TRBJ1-1 | TRBV4-3 | TGCGCCAGCAGCCAAGCGGCCATCCCAGACACTGAAGCTTTCTTT | CASSQAAIPDTEAFF
once | TRBD2 | TRBJ2-3 | TRBV28 | TGTGCCAGCAGTCGACTAGCCATACCAGATACGCAGTATTTT | CASSRLAIPDTQYF
. | . | TRBJ1-4 | TRBV5-8 | TGTGCCAGCAGGAGGGACATTAATGAAAAACTGTTTTTT | CASRRDINEKLFF
. | TRBD1 | TRBJ2-7 | TRBV5-1 | TGCGCCAGCAGCAATTACAACTTCGGGACAGGCGGTTTTAACGAGCAGTACTTC | CASSNYNFGTGGFNEQYF
. | . | TRBJ1-4 | TRBV23-1 | TGCGCCAGTCCACAGGCAACTAATGAAAAACTGTTTTTT | CASPQATNEKLFF
. | TRBD2 | TRBJ2-1 | TRBV7-6 | TGTGCCAGCAGCCCGAGCGGGAGACCCAATGAGCAGTTCTTC | CASSPSGRPNEQFF
. | . | TRBJ1-5 | TRBV7-2 | TGTGCCAGCAGCTTTTTTGGGACCGCGGGAAGTCAGCCCCAGCATTTT | CASSFFGTAGSQPQHF
. | TRBD2 | TRBJ2-5 | TRBV6-5 | TGTGCCAGCAGTATCATAGCGGGAGAGACGACCCAGTACTTC | CASSIIAGETTQYF
. | . | TRBJ1-5 | TRBV10-3 | TGTGCCATCAGTCGGGCAGGTGATCAGCCCCAGCATTTT | CAISRAGDQPQHF
. | TRBD2 | TRBJ2-3 | TRBV9 | TGTGCCAGCAGCCCACGAGAGGGACTAGCGGGGGGTCCCCCGGATACGCAGTATTTT | CASSPREGLAGGPPDTQYF
. | TRBD2 | TRBJ2-1 | TRBV7-8 | TGTGCCAGCAGCGGCTCCCGACTAGCGAACAATGAGCAGTTCTTC | CASSGSRLANNEQFF
. | TRBD1 | TRBJ1-4 | TRBV4-1 | TGCGCCAGCAGCCTGAGACAGGGGAATGAAAAACTGTTTTTT | CASSLRQGNEKLFF
. | . | TRBJ1-5 | TRBV7-2 | TGTGCCAGCAGCTCTTACTCGACAGGAAATCAGCCCCAGCATTTT | CASSSYSTGNQPQHF
. | . | TRBJ1-1 | TRBV27 | TGTGCCAGCAGAAGTAACAGTCGGTGGACTGAAGCTTTCTTT | CASRSNSRWTEAFF
. | . | TRBJ2-1 | TRBV7-9 | TGTGCCAGCGAGGGGACGGGGGCCTACAATGAGCAGTTCTTC | CASEGTGAYNEQFF
. | . | TRBJ2-3 | TRBV5-1 | TGCGCCAGCAGGTACTCAGGGGCAGATACGCAGTATTTT | CASRYSGADTQYF
. | TRBD1 | TRBJ2-7 | TRBV27 | TGTGCCAGCAGTTATCGACAGGGGGGGGCCTACGAGCAGTACTTC | CASSYRQGGAYEQYF
. | . | TRBJ2-7 | TRBV2 | TGTGCCAGCAGTGACCTAAAACAGGGAAGCTCCTACGAGCAGTACTTC | CASSDLKQGSSYEQYF
once | TRBD1 | TRBJ2-7 | TRBV29-1 | TGCAGCGTCGAGGGACAGAGCTCCTACGAGCAGTACTTC | CSVEGQSSYEQYF
. | . | TRBJ2-1 | TRBV9 | TGTGCCAGCAGCCCCCGGGACGGGCCCAATGAGCAGTTCTTC | CASSPRDGPNEQFF
. | . | TRBJ2-7 | TRBV6-5 | TGTGCCAGCAGCCGCACGGGAAACTACGAGCAGTACTTC | CASSRTGNYEQYF
. | . | TRBJ1-1 | TRBV10-3 | TGTGCCATCAGTAAGAGCAAGTCGGCGCCCACTGAAGCTTTCTTT | CAISKSKSAPTEAFF
. | . | TRBJ1-4 | TRBV6-5 | TGTGCCAGCAGTTACCAAGGAGCAGGGAGGAGTGAAAAACTGTTTTTT | CASSYQGAGRSEKLFF
. | . | TRBJ1-2 | TRBV5-1 | TGCGCCAGCAGCTTGGACGCCAGGGGCTATGGCTACACCTTC | CASSLDARGYGYTF
. | . | TRBJ1-1 | TRBV10-3 | TGTGCCATCAGCATTACGGGGGGGTTCGAAGGGAACACTGAAGCTTTCTTT | CAISITGGFEGNTEAFF
few | . | TRBJ2-3 | TRBV5-1 | TGCGCCAGCAGCGCACAGAGCACAGATACGCAGTATTTT | CASSAQSTDTQYF
. | TRBD1 | TRBJ1-2 | TRBV6-5 | TGTGCCAGCAGCTGGACAGGGCCCTATGGCTACACCTTC | CASSWTGPYGYTF
. | . | TRBJ1-3 | TRBV5-1 | TGCGCCAGCAGCTTAGGATCTCCTGGAAACACCATATATTTT | CASSLGSPGNTIYF
few | . | TRBJ1-5 | TRBV19 | TGTGCCAGTAGTATGGTTAGGGGTCAGCCCCAGCATTTT | CASSMVRGQPQHF
. | . | TRBJ2-6 | TRBV11-2 | TGTGCCAGCAGCTCCCATTTCCGATGGGGCTCTGGGGCCAACGTCCTGACTTTC | CASSSHFRWGSGANVLTF
once | . | TRBJ2-5 | TRBV29-1 | TGCAGCGTTAATAAGGGAGAGACCCAGTACTTC | CSVNKGETQYF
. | TRBD1 | TRBJ2-5 | TRBV5-4 | TGTGCCAGCAGCTCCCGGACAGGGGCCCAAGAGACCCAGTACTTC | CASSSRTGAQETQYF
few | . | TRBJ2-1 | TRBV21-1 | TGTGCCAACCGGCAGGGAAACCATGAGCAGTTCTTC | CANRQGNHEQFF
. | TRBD2 | TRBJ2-3 | TRBV5-1 | TGCGCCAGCAGCTTGGGACTAGCGGGAGCGGGTGCAGATACGCAGTATTTT | CASSLGLAGAGADTQYF
. | . | TRBJ2-3 | TRBV27 | TGTGCCAGCAGTTTATCCAGCACAGATACGCAGTATTTT | CASSLSSTDTQYF
. | TRBD2 | TRBJ2-4 | TRBV13 | TGTGCCAGCAGCTTATCAGGGAGGGAAAACATTCAGTACTTC | CASSLSGRENIQYF
once | . | TRBJ2-2 | TRBV2 | TGTGCCAGCAGTTGGGACAATGGGGTGATAACCGGGGAGCTGTTTTTT | CASSWDNGVITGELFF
few | . | TRBJ2-1 | TRBV11-3 | TGTGCCAGCAGCTTAGGGGCGTACTCCTACAATGAGCAGTTCTTC | CASSLGAYSYNEQFF
. | . | TRBJ2-7 | TRBV18 | TGTGCCAGCTCACCACTGCGGACAGCATCCTACGAGCAGTACTTC | CASSPLRTASYEQYF
. | . | TRBJ1-2 | TRBV6-5 | TGTGCCAGCAGTTACTCCGGGACAAACTATGGCTACACCTTC | CASSYSGTNYGYTF
. | . | TRBJ1-6 | TRBV7-8 | TGTGCCAGCAGCTTCTTGCAGGGGAGGGTTAATTCACCCCTCCACTTT | CASSFLQGRVNSPLHF
. | . | TRBJ2-2 | TRBV10-3 | TGTGCCATCAATTCAGGCACCGGGGAGCTGTTTTTT | CAINSGTGELFF